What follows describes a single TCR beta chain. Its antigen is unidentified. Germline V lookup: CDR1 MDHEN, CDR2 SYDVKM. CDR3 length equals 18 residues. After removal of 5 bases from V and 5 bases from J, the junction contained 12 bases not matched to a gene. This record comes from a study of blood T cells in healthy people across ages. The study, taken as a whole, reports: A greater number of naive CD4+ cells and higher diversity distinguished long-lived donors from aged donors.

The second PCR ran roughly 6 to 11 cycles with a sample-barcoded 5' primer and J-beta primers. Every cDNA molecule carried a tag from a template-switch adaptor bearing 12 random nucleotides. One entry per CDR3 protein results from TCRdb running MiXCR on the 5' RACE reads. This sample has around 400,000 distinct CDR3 sequences, with approximately 47% found just once. Each sample gave at least 6 million isolated PBMCs. The chain uses TRBV28 and TRBJ2-3; 14 nucleotides match TRBD2. Sequenced material: blood. This TCR was sampled from a man between 60 and 75 years old in good health. The CDR3 loop is CASSPRFGTSGSKDTQYF. The CDR3 nucleotides read TGTGCCAGCAGTCCTAGATTCGGGACTAGCGGGAGTAAAGATACGCAGTATTTT.